A single sample is the source of the 9 T cell receptor beta chains below, sequenced in a study of blood T cell repertoires in COVID-19. Sequencing used immunoSEQ multiplex PCR; TCRdb keeps in-frame clones, though not all of them. The sample includes tens of thousands of clones, around 85% of them seen just once. The sequenced sample was peripheral blood. These receptor sequences come from a man between 65 and 79 years old with acute or convalescent COVID-19.

The chain recombines TRBV5-1 with TRBJ1-1; D gene unclear. The V end lost 0 bases, the J end lost 4 bases, and 10 bases lay between the germline ends. The CDR3 totals 14 residues. Germline assignment: CDR1 SGHRS and CDR2 YFSETQ. CDR3 sequence (DNA): TGCGCCAGCAGCTTGGGAACCCCGGGCACTGAAGCTTTCTTT. Its protein product is CASSLGTPGTEAFF.

The gene calls are TRBV19 and TRBJ2-7; no clear D gene. Trimming removed 3 bases from V and 3 bases from J, with 9 bases in between. The CDR3 totals 13 residues. Germline loops: CDR1 LNHDA, CDR2 SQIVND (reference sequence). The CDR3 DNA sequence: TGTGCCAGTAGTATCGGGTCCAACTACGAGCAGTACTTC. It encodes CASSIGSNYEQYF.

The CDR3 DNA follows: TGCGCCAGCAGCTTCAAAAACTATGGCTACACCTTC. The encoded protein is CASSFKNYGYTF. The V call is TRBV5-1, the J call TRBJ1-2, with D hard to call. The ends were cut back, 2 bases at V and 2 bases at J, with 4 bases in the middle. This CDR3 has 12 residues. Per germline, CDR1 SGHRS and CDR2 YFSETQ.

The chain couples TRBV28 to TRBJ1-5; D gene unclear. The CDR3 spans 14 residues. Trimming took 2 bases from V and 3 from J, leaving 8 bases between them. Per the germline V gene, CDR1 is MDHEN and CDR2 is SYDVKM. This CDR3 reads CASSLAQNNQPQHF. DNA for the CDR3: TGTGCCAGCAGTTTAGCCCAGAACAATCAGCCCCAGCATTTT.

The chain recombines TRBV24-1 with TRBJ2-5; TRBD1 aligns across 9 bases. With V trimmed by 9 bases and J by 1 base, 11 bases remained unmatched. Germline CDR1 KGHDR, CDR2 SFDVKD. This CDR3 is built from 16 residues. This chain's CDR3 is CATSPGQGSAQETQYF. The CDR3 DNA reads as TGTGCCACCTCTCCTGGACAGGGGTCGGCCCAAGAGACCCAGTACTTC.

The chain recombines TRBV5-1 with TRBJ1-4; a possible D gene is TRBD1 (6 bases). Germline CDR1 reads SGHRS; CDR2 reads YFSETQ. Trimming removed 0 bases at V and 5 bases at J, with 11 bases between. This CDR3 has 15 residues. The CDR3 loop reads CASSLEGHPNEKLFF. CDR3 nucleotides: TGCGCCAGCAGCTTGGAGGGACATCCCAATGAAAAACTGTTTTTT.

The genes are TRBV12-5 and TRBJ2-5; D unclear. This CDR3 has 14 residues. Trimming took 0 bases from V and 5 from J, leaving 10 bases between them. Germline-derived CDR1 and CDR2 are LGHNT and FRNRAP. CDR3 sequence: CASGLVGGLETQYF. DNA for the CDR3: TGTGCTAGTGGTTTGGTTGGTGGCCTCGAGACCCAGTACTTC. The full variable domain, its missing parts supplied by reference TRBV12-5 and TRBJ2-5, is DARVTQTPRHKVTEMGQEVTMRCQPILGHNTVFWYRQTMMQGLELLAYFRNRAPLDDSGMPKDRFSAEMPDATLATLKIQPSEPRDSAVYFCASGLVGGLETQYFGPGTRLLVL.

The chain combines TRBV7-2 with TRBJ2-3, with D tentatively TRBD2 (5 bases). Per germline, CDR1 SGHTA and CDR2 FQGNSA. The CDR3 is 16 amino acids. V was trimmed by 5 bases and J by 1 base, leaving 16 bases between them. The CDR3 protein is CASSPELGVGTDTQYF. The CDR3 DNA sequence: TGTGCCAGCAGCCCAGAACTGGGAGTGGGCACAGATACGCAGTATTTT.

This clone was picked up a small number of times. The chain couples TRBV11-3 to TRBJ2-2; TRBD1 might be the D (6 bases). Germline CDR1 is SGHNT and CDR2 is YENEEA. The CDR3 length is 16 residues. Trimming left V 6 bases short and J 6 bases short, with 20 bases between. The CDR3 sequence: CASSQTGLGVPGELFF. The CDR3 DNA reads TGTGCCAGCAGTCAGACAGGACTGGGGGTCCCCGGGGAGCTGTTTTTT.